These 16 T cell receptor beta chains share one sample of origin, sequenced in a study of blood T cell repertoires in COVID-19. The assay was immunoSEQ multiplex PCR, and TCRdb's table has in-frame clones only and misses some. The sample holds 13,000 or so clones, approximately 91% seen once. Specimen: peripheral blood. These receptors were collected from a human donor in a cohort sampled during active COVID-19.

The CDR3 DNA follows: TGTGCCAGCAGCCAAGCCGGGACAGCAAAGCGAAGATACGAGCAGTACTTC. The encoded protein is CASSQAGTAKRRYEQYF. J is TRBJ2-7 and V is TRBV3-1 (or the pseudogene TRBV3-2), with 7 bases matching TRBD1. The CDR3 is made up of 17 amino acids. V shed 1 base and J 4 bases; nucleotides not matched to a gene: 13. Per the germline V gene, CDR1 is LGHDT and CDR2 is YNNKEL (reference sequence).

The V call is TRBV5-6, the J call TRBJ1-2, with 8 positions matching TRBD1. Germline CDR1 and CDR2: SGHDT and YYEEEE. The trim removed 5 bases at V and 7 bases at J, leaving 10 bases unmatched. The CDR3 is 14 amino acids. The CDR3 spells CASSRMTGASGYTF. Here the CDR3 DNA reads TGTGCCAGCAGTCGTATGACAGGGGCGTCTGGCTACACCTTC.

V usage is TRBV6-5 and J usage is TRBJ2-7; D perhaps matches TRBD1 (6 bases). V gave up 6 bases and J gave up 2 bases, with 14 bases separating them. The V gene's germline CDR1 is MNHEY and CDR2 SVGAGI. The CDR3 covers 14 residues. CDR3 loop: CASRPGQRAYEQYF. In DNA, the CDR3 is TGTGCCAGCAGACCCGGACAGAGAGCCTACGAGCAGTACTTC.

This sequence joins TRBV27 and TRBJ1-5, with 12 bases that match TRBD1. In germline, CDR1 is MNHEY, CDR2 SMNVEV (reference sequence). The V gene end was trimmed by 5 bases and the J gene end by 7 bases; junction bases not matched to a gene: 9. The CDR3 consists of 16 residues. DNA of the CDR3: TGTGCCAGCAGTCTCTCCGGGACAGGGGGCGGCCAGCCCCAGCATTTT. This translates into CASSLSGTGGGQPQHF.

This chain links TRBV3-1 (or the pseudogene TRBV3-2) with TRBJ2-1; D is unresolved. Trimming stripped 1 base from V and 4 bases from J, with 14 bases between. The CDR3 runs 16 residues. Germline lookup yields CDR1 LGHDT and CDR2 YNNKEL (reference sequence). This CDR3 is CASSQATRLVYNEQFF. CDR3 DNA sequence: TGTGCCAGCAGCCAAGCGACTCGCCTCGTTTACAATGAGCAGTTCTTC.

This sequence joins TRBV9 and TRBJ2-3, with D unclear. V lost 5 bases, J lost 6 bases, and 13 bases lay in between. The CDR3 covers 13 residues. Germline V CDR1 and CDR2: SGDLS, YYNGEE. Written as DNA, the CDR3 is TGTGCCAGCAGTCGCAGGCCCGCCGATACGCAGTATTTT. The encoded protein is CASSRRPADTQYF.

This clone appeared once. The rearrangement joins TRBV27 to TRBJ2-6; 10 bases match TRBD1. The V gene's germline CDR1 is MNHEY and CDR2 SMNVEV (reference sequence). The V segment lost 5 bases and the J segment 2 bases; nucleotides outside the gene matches: 21. The CDR3 is 22 residues long. CDR3 in amino acids: CASSPSPGQGLMLYAGANVLTF. The CDR3 bases are TGTGCCAGCAGTCCGAGCCCGGGACAGGGGTTGATGCTCTACGCTGGGGCCAACGTCCTGACTTTC.

This sequence joins TRBV19 and TRBJ2-7; 10 bases are a match to TRBD2. The V gene end was trimmed by 1 base and the J gene end by 4 bases; junction bases not matched to a gene: 10. CDR1 and CDR2 (germline): LNHDA, SQIVND (reference sequence). The CDR3 totals 17 residues. CDR3 in amino acids: CASSIGASGRIRYEQYF. The CDR3 DNA sequence: TGTGCCAGTAGTATAGGGGCTAGCGGGAGAATTCGGTACGAGCAGTACTTC.

The table lists this clone with a count of one. The CDR3 loop reads CASSSKGDSPLHF. The CDR3 DNA sequence: TGTGCCAGCAGTAGCAAAGGAGATTCACCCCTCCACTTT. This chain joins TRBV6-5 and TRBJ1-6; D remains unclear. The length of the CDR3 is 13 residues. The V and J ends lost 5 bases and 8 bases respectively, with 10 bases between them. CDR1 is MNHEY, CDR2 SVGAGI, per germline.

The chain combines TRBV5-4 with TRBJ1-1; 9 bases align to TRBD1. CDR1 and CDR2 (germline): SGHNT, YYREEE (reference sequence). V lost 4 bases to trimming and J lost 1 base; unmatched junction nucleotides: 11. This CDR3 is 17 amino acids long. Here the CDR3 DNA reads TGTGCCAGCAGCCCCGATGGTCCGGGACAGGGGAACACTGAAGCTTTCTTT. It specifies CASSPDGPGQGNTEAFF. Full variable domain (remainder filled in from reference TRBV5-4 and TRBJ1-1): ETGVTQSPTHLIKTRGQQVTLRCSSQSGHNTVSWYQQALGQGPQFIFQYYREEENGRGNFPPRFSGLQFPNYSSELNVNALELDDSALYLCASSPDGPGQGNTEAFFGQGTRLTVV.

The chain links TRBV6-6 to TRBJ2-7, with 7 bases fitting TRBD1. With V trimmed by 3 bases and J by 6 bases, 5 bases remained unmatched. This CDR3 is built from 13 residues. Germline V gene data show CDR1 as MNHNY and CDR2 as SVGAGI (reference sequence). CDR3 DNA: TGTGCCAGCAGTTATGACAGGGAAGGCGAGCAGTACTTC. It yields the protein CASSYDREGEQYF.

Concerning this clone: The same CDR3 is also encoded by other DNA sequences in this sample. CDR3 nucleotides: TGTGCCAGCAGTTACGGACTAGCGGGGGGTAATTTGGATACGCAGTATTTT. This codes for CASSYGLAGGNLDTQYF. The chain uses TRBV6-2 or TRBV6-3 and TRBJ2-3; 14 bases map to TRBD2. The V segment lost 2 bases and the J segment 6 bases; nucleotides outside the gene matches: 7. Germline CDR1 reads MNHEY; CDR2 reads SVGEGT. The CDR3 is made up of 17 amino acids.

The chain joins TRBV10-1 to TRBJ1-5; D ambiguous. CDR1 and CDR2 (germline): WNHNN, SYGVQD (reference sequence). This CDR3 is built from 14 residues. V was cut by 3 bases and J by 2 bases, with 8 bases left in between. CDR3 region: CASSDYAGNQPQHF. DNA for the CDR3: TGCGCCAGCAGTGACTACGCGGGCAATCAGCCCCAGCATTTT.

V and J are TRBV4-3 and TRBJ2-3; perhaps TRBD1 as D (6 bases). Between the trimmed V and J ends, which lost 5 bases and 1 base, there was a span of 13 bases. This CDR3 spans 15 amino acids. Germline-derived CDR1 and CDR2 are LGHNA and YSLEER. The CDR3 protein is CASSSRQARTDTQYF. Here the CDR3 DNA reads TGCGCCAGCAGCTCCCGACAGGCCCGCACAGATACGCAGTATTTT.

V gene TRBV5-1 combines with J gene TRBJ2-3, with 8 bases aligning to TRBD2. The CDR3 covers 16 residues. The J segment lost 5 bases and the V segment lost 6 bases, leaving 14 bases of the junction unmatched. Germline lookup yields CDR1 SGHRS and CDR2 YFSETQ. The DNA for the CDR3 is TGCGCCAGCACCGCTCGTTCGGGGGGGCCTGTAGATACGCAGTATTTT. Its translation is CASTARSGGPVDTQYF. Variable domain in full (rest from reference TRBV5-1 and TRBJ2-3): KAGVTQTPRYLIKTRGQQVTLSCSPISGHRSVSWYQQTPGQGLQFLFEYFSETQRNKGNFPGRFSGRQFSNSRSEMNVSTLELGDSALYLCASTARSGGPVDTQYFGPGTRLTVL.

V and J are TRBV11-3 and TRBJ1-2, with D maybe TRBD1 (5 bases). Germline lookup yields CDR1 SGHNT and CDR2 YENEEA. Trimming shortened V by 5 bases and J by 8 bases, and 18 bases separated the two germline ends. The CDR3 has 14 residues. The CDR3 spells CASSTREGLHGYTF. In DNA form, the CDR3 reads TGTGCCAGCAGCACCAGGGAAGGGCTGCACGGCTACACCTTC.